This T cell receptor beta chain was observed in a study of T cell responses to AZD1222 COVID-19 vaccine. Study results and limitations: The donor cohort was predominantly white British with a female majority, and clonal diversity may have been underestimated. Nearly half of spike-specific TCRs reportedly target variant regions that are unmutated in the B.1.351 and B.1.1.7 variants. Baseline testing showed seropositivity in only six AZD1222 recipients.

Some second doses came at about 4 weeks and others at about 12 weeks; these were pooled. In the case of this clone: As yet, its antigen is unknown.

The method was immunoSEQ multiplex PCR; TCRdb's version includes in-frame clones alone and lacks a portion of them. The repertoire has approximately 150,000 clones, roughly 94% of them found once; the top ten carry about 4.6%. Source: peripheral blood, taken 28 days after the second AZD1222 dose. The clonotype was recovered from an adult who received the AZD1222 COVID-19 vaccine.

The CDR3 is CATSRGLADEPLYNEQFF. As DNA, the CDR3 is TGTGCCACCAGCAGAGGACTAGCGGACGAACCCCTCTACAATGAGCAGTTCTTC. This chain uses TRBV15 with TRBJ2-1; TRBD2 matches 9 bases. Trimming removed 1 base from V and 3 bases from J; junction bases left unmatched: 10. This CDR3 has 18 residues. The germline V gene encodes CDR1 LNHNV and CDR2 YYDKDF (reference sequence).